Shown below are 28 T cell receptor beta chains from a single sample sequenced in a study of blood T cell repertoires in COVID-19. Clones were sequenced by immunoSEQ multiplex PCR, and TCRdb holds only the in-frame ones, with some missing. Among roughly 80,000 clones listed, around 83% were seen once. The sample consisted of peripheral blood. The receptors stem from a woman aged 55-70 years with acute or convalescent COVID-19.

The genes are TRBV19 and TRBJ1-6; a weak D match, TRBD1 (5 bases). This CDR3 contains 13 residues. The V gene lost 0 bases and the J gene lost 8 bases, with 5 bases spanning the gap. Germline CDR1 reads LNHDA; CDR2 reads SQIVND (reference sequence). CDR3 DNA sequence: TGTGCCAGTAGTATAGACAGGGATTCACCCCTCCACTTT. It translates to CASSIDRDSPLHF.

CDR3 in amino acids: CASSLMTPNTGELFF. CDR3 sequence (DNA): TGTGCCAGCAGCCTTATGACTCCGAACACCGGGGAGCTGTTTTTT. The V call is TRBV7-9, the J call TRBJ2-2; D is unresolved. Germline CDR1 SEHNR, CDR2 FQNEAQ (reference sequence). Trimming shortened V by 5 bases and J by 0 bases, and 10 bases separated the two germline ends. The CDR3 is made up of 15 amino acids.

This chain links TRBV5-6 with TRBJ2-5; 7 bases line up with TRBD2. CDR1 and CDR2 (germline): SGHDT, YYEEEE. Unmatched junction bases numbered 11, after V lost 4 bases and J lost 5 bases. The CDR3 totals 15 residues. CDR3 loop: CASSRTVTSAETQYF. CDR3 bases: TGTGCCAGCAGCCGCACGGTAACTAGCGCGGAGACCCAGTACTTC.

This clone was observed a single time. This chain links TRBV3-1 (or the pseudogene TRBV3-2) with TRBJ1-3, with D tentatively TRBD1 (5 bases). V was shortened by 4 bases and J by 3 bases, with 10 bases between the two germline ends. This CDR3 comprises 14 residues. CDR1 and CDR2 from the germline V gene are LGHDT and YNNKEL (reference sequence). CDR3 in amino acids: CASSPEGDGNTIYF. For the CDR3, the DNA is TGTGCCAGCAGCCCCGAAGGGGATGGAAACACCATATATTTT.

The rearrangement uses TRBV7-2 and TRBJ1-2; D is possibly TRBD1 (5 bases). Trimming took off 4 bases at V and 2 bases at J, with 17 bases between the two ends. Germline assignment: CDR1 SGHTA and CDR2 FQGNSA. This CDR3 spans 16 amino acids. CDR3 region: CASSSDRQQLNYGYTF. The CDR3 bases are TGTGCCAGCAGCTCCGACCGACAGCAGCTCAACTATGGCTACACCTTC.

This rearrangement joins TRBV6-6 to TRBJ2-3; 9 nucleotides match TRBD1. The CDR3 loop spans 16 amino acids. V lost 5 bases and J lost 3; bases outside the gene matches: 9. The germline gives CDR1 MNHNY, CDR2 SVGAGI (reference sequence). The CDR3 DNA reads as TGTGCCAGCAGTACCCGGGACAGGGTCCTGACAGATACGCAGTATTTT. It translates to CASSTRDRVLTDTQYF.

The J gene is TRBJ2-3, the V gene TRBV29-1; possibly TRBD2 for D (5 bases). This CDR3 has 15 amino acids. Germline-derived CDR1 and CDR2 are SQVTM and ANQGSEA. V was shortened by 0 bases and J by 4 bases, with 14 bases between the two germline ends. The CDR3 spells CSVEDSGIAADTQYF. CDR3 nucleotide sequence: TGCAGCGTTGAAGATTCGGGAATAGCCGCAGATACGCAGTATTTT.

The chain joins TRBV6-4 to TRBJ2-3, with a weak D call TRBD1 (5 bases). In germline, CDR1 is MRHNA, CDR2 SNTAGT. The CDR3 is made up of 13 amino acids. V was pared by 2 bases and J by 5 bases, with 8 bases between. For the CDR3, the DNA is TGTGCCAGCAGTGACAGGGGTGTAGATACGCAGTATTTT. Residues: CASSDRGVDTQYF.

This rearrangement joins TRBV23-1 to TRBJ1-6, with a tentative D call TRBD1 (6 bases). TRBV23-1 is an ORF; its function is uncertain. V was pared by 4 bases and J by 6 bases, with 22 bases between. CDR3 length: 18 amino acids. The DNA for the CDR3 is TGCGCCAGCAGTCCCAGCCGGCCACAGGGCGTTGCTAATTCACCCCTCCACTTT. It yields the protein CASSPSRPQGVANSPLHF.

This sequence joins TRBV12-3 or TRBV12-4 and TRBJ2-7; TRBD2 is a possible D gene (5 bases). Trimming stripped 3 bases from V and 7 bases from J, with 13 bases between. The CDR3 loop spans 13 amino acids. CDR3 DNA: TGTGCCAGCAGTTTTCGGGTGTCGGGGGAGCAGTACTTC. Translating it yields CASSFRVSGEQYF.

The rearrangement links TRBV7-9 to TRBJ2-7, with 7 bases aligning to TRBD1. The CDR3 extends over 14 amino acids. Germline trimming cut 4 bases from V and 2 bases from J; bases unmatched to any gene: 5. CDR1 SEHNR and CDR2 FQNEAQ come from the germline V gene (reference sequence). The chain's CDR3 is CASSSGQDAYEQYF. CDR3 DNA sequence: TGTGCCAGCAGCTCCGGACAGGATGCCTACGAGCAGTACTTC.

This chain uses TRBV11-2 with TRBJ2-7; TRBD1 agrees at 8 bases. This CDR3 has 15 residues. Trimming took 3 bases from V and 6 from J; bases not matched to a gene: 10. Germline-derived CDR1 and CDR2 are SGHAT and FQNNGV. This CDR3 is CASSFQDREDGEQYF. In DNA, the CDR3 is TGTGCCAGCAGCTTTCAGGACAGGGAAGACGGCGAGCAGTACTTC.

The chain employs TRBV3-1 (or the pseudogene TRBV3-2) and TRBJ1-1; D possibly corresponds to TRBD1 (6 bases). Germline V gives CDR1 LGHDT, CDR2 YNNKEL (reference sequence). The CDR3 spans 14 residues. V dropped 2 bases and J dropped 3 bases, with 10 bases sitting between them. CDR3 residues: CASSQQGPYTEAFF. The CDR3 coding sequence is TGTGCCAGCAGCCAACAGGGGCCATACACTGAAGCTTTCTTT.

This clone was observed once. This chain uses TRBV5-6 with TRBJ1-2, with TRBD1 matching over 8 bases. Germline V lookup: CDR1 SGHDT, CDR2 YYEEEE. With V trimmed by 5 bases and J by 11 bases, 8 bases remained unmatched. This CDR3 has 12 residues. CDR3 amino acids: CASSLDRVRYTF. The DNA for the CDR3 is TGTGCCAGCAGTCTGGACAGGGTAAGGTACACCTTC.

The rearrangement links TRBV30 to TRBJ1-4, with D uncertain. This CDR3 spans 11 amino acids. Looked up from germline, CDR1 is GTSNPN and CDR2 is SVGIG (reference sequence). V was cut by 0 bases and J by 17 bases, with 13 bases left in between. The DNA of the CDR3 is TGTGCCTGGAGTGTAAGGAGGGCGGACTTTTTT. It specifies CAWSVRRADFF.

This chain connects TRBV7-9 to TRBJ1-5, with D possibly TRBD1 on 5 matching bases. CDR3 length equals 13 residues. Trimming shortened V by 4 bases and J by 11 bases, and 15 bases separated the two germline ends. The germline gives CDR1 SEHNR, CDR2 FQNEAQ (reference sequence). CDR3 amino acids: CASSSGLDVAQHF. In DNA, the CDR3 is TGTGCCAGCAGCTCAGGGCTCGATGTGGCCCAGCATTTT.

The chain employs TRBV11-2 and TRBJ1-5; no clear D gene. There are 14 residues in the CDR3. Germline CDR1 SGHAT, CDR2 FQNNGV. V dropped 5 bases and J dropped 5 bases, with 13 bases sitting between them. Here the CDR3 reads CASSPDSRYQPQHF. CDR3 bases: TGTGCCAGCAGCCCAGACTCCCGATATCAGCCCCAGCATTTT.

The chain couples TRBV3-1 (or the pseudogene TRBV3-2) to TRBJ2-7, with 11 bases that match TRBD1. The J segment lost 3 bases and the V segment lost 11 bases, leaving 6 bases of the junction unmatched. This CDR3 has 13 residues. Germline V gene data show CDR1 as LGHDT and CDR2 as YNNKEL (reference sequence). This CDR3 reads CAAGGTGGYEQYF. The CDR3 DNA reads TGTGCCGCAGGGGGGACAGGGGGCTACGAGCAGTACTTC.

J is TRBJ1-2 and V is TRBV5-1; 7 bases map to TRBD1. The V segment lost 2 bases and the J segment 5 bases; nucleotides outside the gene matches: 3. CDR1 and CDR2 from the germline V gene are SGHRS and YFSETQ. This CDR3 is built from 13 residues. Here the CDR3 DNA reads TGCGCCAGCAGCTTATCGGGACAGTATGGCTACACCTTC. Translating gives CASSLSGQYGYTF.

The rearrangement uses TRBV6-5 and TRBJ1-1, with D perhaps TRBD1 (6 bases). Per germline, CDR1 MNHEY and CDR2 SVGAGI. V lost 0 bases and J lost 4, with 12 bases in between. The CDR3 totals 15 residues. CDR3 residues: CASSYSGRGFTEAFF. CDR3 DNA sequence: TGTGCCAGCAGTTACTCTGGCAGGGGATTCACTGAAGCTTTCTTT.

The rearrangement uses TRBV5-1 and TRBJ1-1, with D possibly TRBD1 on 5 matching bases. The V gene lost 4 bases and the J gene lost 4 bases, with 11 bases spanning the gap. Germline V gene sequence: CDR1 SGHRS, CDR2 YFSETQ. The CDR3 spans 13 residues. Here the CDR3 reads CASSREGTTEAFF. The CDR3 nucleotides are TGCGCCAGCAGCCGGGAGGGGACCACTGAAGCTTTCTTT.

CDR3 amino acids: CAIRGTGGLDTEAFF. CDR3 DNA sequence: TGTGCCATCAGAGGGACAGGGGGCCTGGACACTGAAGCTTTCTTT. The V call is TRBV10-3, the J call TRBJ1-1; 12 nucleotides align to TRBD1. Looked up from germline, CDR1 is ENHRY and CDR2 is SYGVKD. V was clipped by 6 bases and J by 3 bases; unmatched bases: 5. The CDR3 has 15 amino acids.

V usage is TRBV11-1 and J usage is TRBJ1-4; no clear D. Germline V gene lookup returns CDR1 SGHAT and CDR2 FQDESV (reference sequence). V lost 1 base, J lost 3 bases, and 3 bases lay in between. The CDR3 sequence is 13 residues long. The DNA of the CDR3 is TGTGCCAGCAGCTTAGAGCCTAATGAAAAACTGTTTTTT. This gives the protein CASSLEPNEKLFF. Full variable domain (rest looked up from reference TRBV11-1 and TRBJ1-4): EAEVAQSPRYKITEKSQAVAFWCDPISGHATLYWYRQILGQGPELLVQFQDESVVDDSQLPKDRFSAERLKGVDSTLKIQPAELGDSAMYLCASSLEPNEKLFFGSGTQLSVL.

The chain is built from TRBV19 and TRBJ1-1, with D perhaps matching TRBD1 (6 bases). The V gene's germline CDR1 is LNHDA and CDR2 SQIVND (reference sequence). The V and J ends lost 4 bases and 3 bases respectively, with 21 bases between them. This CDR3 contains 17 residues. CDR3 bases: TGTGCCAGTAGTACCTTACCACAGGGATTGGGTTACACTGAAGCTTTCTTT. This encodes CASSTLPQGLGYTEAFF.

The rearrangement uses TRBV7-9 and TRBJ1-3; D remains unclear. This CDR3 contains 15 residues. Deletions cut 1 base from V and 3 bases from J, with 10 bases between. The germline V gene has CDR1 SEHNR and CDR2 FQNEAQ (reference sequence). DNA for the CDR3: TGTGCCAGCAGCTTAGGTCCGGGAGGTGGAAACACCATATATTTT. Translated: CASSLGPGGGNTIYF.

This clone was observed a few times. The chain uses TRBV6-5 and TRBJ1-1; D is uncertain. The CDR3 totals 14 residues. V lost 7 bases and J lost 4, with 16 bases in between. Germline values: CDR1 MNHEY, CDR2 SVGAGI. The CDR3 nucleotides are TGTGCCAGCAATCTCTTGGGTACGGGCACTGAAGCTTTCTTT. It specifies CASNLLGTGTEAFF.

The CDR3 loop is CASRNAGRPDTQYF. The CDR3 DNA reads as TGTGCCAGCAGGAACGCGGGGCGCCCAGATACGCAGTATTTT. V is TRBV11-2 and J is TRBJ2-3; perhaps TRBD2 as D (6 bases). V shed 6 bases and J shed 4 bases, with 14 bases lying between them. The CDR3 runs 14 residues. CDR1 and CDR2 (germline): SGHAT, FQNNGV.

This chain connects TRBV2 to TRBJ2-6; TRBD2 might be the D (6 bases). This CDR3 comprises 15 residues. Germline values: CDR1 SNHLY, CDR2 FYNNEI. The germline V and J ends were trimmed by 1 base and 2 bases, with 6 bases remaining between them. Here the CDR3 DNA reads TGTGCCAGCAGTGAAGGCGGGGCTGGGGCCAACGTCCTGACTTTC. Its translation: CASSEGGAGANVLTF.